Below, 9 T cell receptor beta chains from the same sample are listed, as sequenced in a study of T cell repertoires in cytomegalovirus infection (dated by TCRdb to the late 2010s). Sequencer: Illumina HiSeq 1500. TCRdb trimmed public reads at Q25 via fastp, called clones via MiXCR and kept in-frame beta chains. Rows with a matching CDR3 protein are joined into one entry that keeps the most common DNA and genes. The sample includes about 900,000 distinct CDR3 sequences, with approximately 31% observed a single time. The ten largest account for under 15% of the sample. The antigens of these receptors remain unknown. Explained via the paper, the treatment or condition label denotes: in vitro stimulation with specific CMV peptide epitopes to enrich CMV-specific T cells. Source: cultured CD8+ T cells from PBMCs, taken from culture after CMV antigen stimulation. These TCRs come from a human donor in good health (CMV status not recorded). Some clones in this sample may be carry-over from other donors' samples.

This clonotype came up a few times. One end of the junction fails to match germline, which may point to a read error. V and J are TRBV6-1 and TRBJ1-3, with D hard to call. Germline loops: CDR1 MNHNS, CDR2 SASEGT. This CDR3 spans 12 amino acids. CDR3 in amino acids: CASREVGNTIYF. CDR3 nucleotide sequence: TGTGCCAGCAGAGAAGTTGGAAACACCATATATTTT.

This clonotype was seen at least ten times. The chain couples TRBV4-3 to TRBJ2-5, with D possibly matching TRBD1 (6 bases). There are 15 residues in the CDR3. The V gene's germline CDR1 is LGHNA and CDR2 YSLEER. The V end was cut by 1 base, the J end by 1 base, with 10 bases between. CDR3 amino acids: CASSQGGGIQETQYF. Written as DNA, the CDR3 is TGCGCCAGCAGCCAAGGAGGGGGTATCCAAGAGACCCAGTACTTC.

The chain employs TRBV2 and TRBJ2-5; TRBD2 aligns across 9 bases. Germline V gives CDR1 SNHLY, CDR2 FYNNEI. There are 15 residues in the CDR3. Trimming took 7 bases from V and 5 from J; bases not matched to a gene: 11. The CDR3 loop reads CASTFGGGAVETQYF. The CDR3 nucleotides read TGTGCCAGCACTTTTGGCGGGGGGGCGGTGGAGACCCAGTACTTC.

The gene calls are TRBV7-2 and TRBJ1-2, with D possibly being TRBD1 (6 bases). This CDR3 region has 15 residues. Deletions cut 5 bases from V and 2 bases from J, with 15 bases between. Germline V gives CDR1 SGHTA, CDR2 FQGNSA. DNA of the CDR3: TGTGCCAGCAGCCCTCCGGGACACGTCAACTATGGCTACACCTTC. Translated, it gives CASSPPGHVNYGYTF.

This clonotype was seen repeatedly, ten times or more. The J gene is TRBJ2-1, the V gene TRBV6-1, with 8 bases identical to TRBD1. The germline V gene has CDR1 MNHNS and CDR2 SASEGT. J was trimmed by 1 base and V by 7 bases; bases with no gene match: 6. This CDR3 has 15 amino acids. CDR3 DNA: TGTGCCAGCACCAACGGACAGGGATCCTACAATGAGCAGTTCTTC. Its protein product is CASTNGQGSYNEQFF.

The chain combines TRBV7-9 with TRBJ1-4, with 7 positions matching TRBD1. Trimming removed 4 bases from V and 2 bases from J; junction bases left unmatched: 4. Germline CDR1 reads SEHNR; CDR2 reads FQNEAQ (reference sequence). This CDR3 comprises 15 residues. CDR3 sequence: CASSSLQGTNEKLFF. The CDR3 DNA reads as TGTGCCAGCAGCTCCCTACAGGGGACTAATGAAAAACTGTTTTTT.

J is TRBJ2-2 and V is TRBV12-3 or TRBV12-4; no reliable D call. Trimming removed 6 bases at V and 7 bases at J, with 9 bases between. The CDR3 loop spans 12 amino acids. CDR3 region: CASRRTGGELFF. DNA of the CDR3: TGTGCCAGCAGACGTACTGGCGGGGAGCTGTTTTTT.

Comments on this clonotype: An end of the junction does not agree with germline; a read error may underlie this. The rearrangement links TRBV6-8 to TRBJ2-2; a possible D gene is TRBD1 (6 bases). Germline CDR1 is MNHGY and CDR2 is SAAAGT. The CDR3 spans 16 residues. The CDR3 DNA reads as TGTGCCAGCAGTAACTCAGGGGTGTCGAACACCGGGGAGCTGTTTTTT. Translated, it gives CASSNSGVSNTGELFF.

The chain combines TRBV29-1 with TRBJ2-1; no firm D call. The germline gives CDR1 SQVTM, CDR2 ANQGSEA. The CDR3 is 15 amino acids. Trimming took 1 base from V and 5 from J, leaving 15 bases between them. The CDR3: CSVEAGGVIHNEQFF. The DNA for the CDR3 is TGCAGCGTTGAAGCCGGTGGGGTCATCCACAATGAGCAGTTCTTC.